The 18 T cell receptor beta chains given below trace back to one sample, sequenced in a study of T cell repertoires in cytomegalovirus infection. A single record per CDR3 protein comes from TCRdb applying MiXCR to the reads. The data show almost 550,000 distinct CDR3 sequences, with 16% seen just once and 24% held by the top ten. The specimen was CD8+ T cells from PBMCs. The receptors here all came from a human donor in good health (CMV status not recorded). Some clones in this sample may be carry-over from other donors' samples.

The genes are TRBV27 and TRBJ2-7, with D possibly being TRBD2 (5 bases). CDR1 MNHEY and CDR2 SMNVEV come from the germline V gene (reference sequence). CDR3 length: 12 amino acids. V shed 6 bases and J shed 12 bases, with 18 bases lying between them. Here the CDR3 DNA reads TGTGCCAGCAGGGACGGTAGCGTCGCGTGGTACTTC. It translates to CASRDGSVAWYF.

There are many counts of this clonotype. The junction shows a germline mismatch at one end, possibly a read error. The chain joins TRBV7-7 to TRBJ2-2; D is unclear. The germline gives CDR1 SSHAT, CDR2 FNYEAQ (reference sequence). The CDR3 has 13 amino acids. Here the CDR3 reads CASSLVKSGELFF. The CDR3 DNA follows: TGTGCTAGCAGCTTAGTGAAATCCGGGGAGCTGTTTTTT.

This clonotype was seen a handful of times. The chain recombines TRBV27 with TRBJ1-4; 7 bases fit TRBD1. CDR3 length: 15 residues. The germline V gene encodes CDR1 MNHEY and CDR2 SMNVEV (reference sequence). V shed 5 bases, J shed 5 bases, and the junction held 8 bases outside the gene matches. The CDR3 DNA sequence: TGTGCCAGCAGTCCGCAGGGGGGGGGAAATGAAAAACTGTTTTTT. It translates to CASSPQGGGNEKLFF.

This clonotype showed up many times. The CDR3 sequence is CASSQEGGRDRQFF. The CDR3, as DNA: TGTGCCAGCAGCCAAGAAGGCGGGCGGGACAGGCAGTTCTTC. This chain links TRBV4-2 with TRBJ2-1; D perhaps matches TRBD1 (7 bases). Trimming stripped 0 bases from V and 12 bases from J, with 15 bases between. CDR1 is LGHNA, CDR2 YNFKEQ, per germline. The length of the CDR3 is 14 residues.

This clonotype was observed at least ten times. The chain couples TRBV7-9 to TRBJ1-2; the D is unclear. The CDR3 has 14 residues. V was pared by 7 bases and J by 4 bases, with 16 bases between. Per germline, CDR1 SEHNR and CDR2 FQNEAQ (reference sequence). CDR3 nucleotides: TGTGCCAGCACCCCCGTGCAGACGCCCTATGGCTACACCTTC. This gives the protein CASTPVQTPYGYTF. The variable domain in full, completed from reference TRBV7-9 and TRBJ1-2, reads DTGVSQNPRHKITKRGQNVTFRCDPISEHNRLYWYRQTLGQGPEFLTYFQNEAQLEKSRLLSDRFSAERPKGSFSTLEIQRTEQGDSAMYLCASTPVQTPYGYTFGSGTRLTVV.

The rearrangement joins TRBV6-1 to TRBJ1-2; TRBD1 aligns across 8 bases. V was clipped by 5 bases and J by 2 bases; unmatched bases: 13. This CDR3 spans 17 amino acids. The germline CDR1 and CDR2 sequences are MNHNS and SASEGT. The CDR3 protein is CASSSGAGQGWNYGYTF. The CDR3 DNA reads as TGTGCCAGCAGTTCGGGAGCAGGACAGGGTTGGAACTATGGCTACACCTTC.

Many counts were recorded for this clonotype. The CDR3 loop reads CASSFALESSYEQYF. CDR3 nucleotides: TGTGCCAGCAGCTTCGCCCTCGAGAGCTCCTACGAGCAGTACTTC. V is TRBV7-9 and J is TRBJ2-7; D gene uncertain. Germline lookup yields CDR1 SEHNR and CDR2 FQNEAQ (reference sequence). The V end was cut by 3 bases, the J end by 0 bases, with 12 bases between. The CDR3 loop spans 15 amino acids.

The table lists this clonotype with many counts. The J gene is TRBJ2-2, the V gene TRBV7-9, with D maybe TRBD2 (6 bases). In germline, CDR1 is SEHNR, CDR2 FQNEAQ (reference sequence). V lost 5 bases and J 5 bases, leaving 18 bases between the germline ends. This CDR3 contains 16 residues. CDR3 bases: TGTGCCAGCAGCCTAGAAAGGGTTGCGGGGACCGGGGAGCTGTTTTTT. Translating it yields CASSLERVAGTGELFF.

This clonotype was detected many times. V gene TRBV7-9 combines with J gene TRBJ1-1; TRBD1 matches 9 bases. Germline CDR1 reads SEHNR; CDR2 reads FQNEAQ (reference sequence). The V and J ends lost 5 bases and 11 bases, in that order; junction bases with no gene match: 15. CDR3 length: 15 amino acids. CDR3: CASSDSTGGNREAFF. The CDR3 nucleotides read TGTGCCAGCAGCGATTCGACAGGGGGAAATAGGGAGGCTTTCTTT.

This clonotype came up a few times. CDR3 nucleotides: TGTGCCATCAGTGGCGAAGGAGACAGGGGTTATACTAACTATGGCTACACCTTC. Amino acids: CAISGEGDRGYTNYGYTF. The V and J genes are TRBV10-3 and TRBJ1-2; 8 bases agree with TRBD1. The V and J ends lost 4 bases and 0 bases, in that order; junction bases with no gene match: 13. The germline gives CDR1 ENHRY, CDR2 SYGVKD. The CDR3 is 18 amino acids.

To note about this clonotype: A read error is possible here, since a much larger clone lies one base away. The final CDR3 position lacks the conserved phenylalanine or tryptophan, pointing to a likely read error. The rearrangement links TRBV12-3 or TRBV12-4 to TRBJ2-1; 11 nucleotides align to TRBD2. This CDR3 spans 14 amino acids. V lost 8 bases to trimming and J lost 10 bases; unmatched junction nucleotides: 10. CDR3 in DNA: TGTGCCAGCGACTATAGCGGGAGGGTGCGGGAGCAGTTCTTA. Protein: CASDYSGRVREQFL.

This clonotype occurred many times. This rearrangement joins TRBV28 to TRBJ2-7, with D perhaps matching TRBD1 (5 bases). This CDR3 comprises 13 residues. Germline values: CDR1 MDHEN, CDR2 SYDVKM. The V gene lost 6 bases and the J gene lost 7 bases, with 16 bases spanning the gap. This chain's CDR3 is CASRLGAGYEQYF. The CDR3 nucleotides read TGTGCCAGCAGATTAGGGGCTGGTTATGAGCAGTACTTC.

The chain uses TRBV18 and TRBJ1-5; D may be TRBD1 (5 bases). Germline V lookup: CDR1 KGHSH, CDR2 LQKENI. V gave up 0 bases and J gave up 7 bases, with 13 bases separating them. The CDR3 sequence is 15 residues long. This chain's CDR3 is CASSPPGEVGQPQHF. For the CDR3, the DNA is TGTGCCAGCTCACCACCAGGGGAAGTAGGGCAGCCCCAGCATTTT.

The rearrangement joins TRBV7-9 to TRBJ2-1; tentatively, D is TRBD1 (8 bases). Germline CDR1 reads SEHNR; CDR2 reads FQNEAQ (reference sequence). V shed 8 bases and J shed 4 bases, with 24 bases lying between them. The CDR3 loop spans 17 amino acids. The CDR3, as DNA: TGTGCCAGCTCGGGACAGGTTGGGCTAGCGGATTACAATGAGCAGTTCTTC. This encodes CASSGQVGLADYNEQFF.

In its sample, this clonotype was seen many times. The V call is TRBV10-3, the J call TRBJ2-7; D unresolved. V gave up 1 base and J gave up 1 base, with 8 bases separating them. The CDR3 is 14 residues long. The germline CDR1 and CDR2 sequences are ENHRY and SYGVKD. Here the CDR3 DNA reads TGTGCCATCAGTGAGTATATAGCATCCTACGAGCAGTACTTC. This translates into CAISEYIASYEQYF.

V gene TRBV27 combines with J gene TRBJ2-1; tentatively, D is TRBD1 (5 bases). Per the germline V gene, CDR1 is MNHEY and CDR2 is SMNVEV (reference sequence). V shed 3 bases and J shed 7 bases, with 13 bases lying between them. The CDR3 sequence is 14 residues long. The CDR3 reads CASSFETAGNEQFF. The CDR3 DNA reads TGTGCCAGCAGTTTCGAGACAGCTGGGAATGAGCAGTTCTTC.

This clonotype was observed at least ten times. The chain has TRBV11-2 and TRBJ2-6, with D maybe TRBD2 (6 bases). V was trimmed by 2 bases and J by 2 bases, leaving 13 bases between them. The V gene's germline CDR1 is SGHAT and CDR2 FQNNGV. The CDR3 has 17 amino acids. The CDR3 DNA reads TGTGCCAGCAGCTTACCCTTGGCGGGAACTGGGGCCAACGTCCTGACTTTC. This translates into CASSLPLAGTGANVLTF.

This clonotype came up many times. The J gene is TRBJ2-3, the V gene TRBV28; 9 nucleotides agree with TRBD2. Germline CDR1 MDHEN, CDR2 SYDVKM. The ends lost 5 bases at V and 5 bases at J; junction bases unmatched: 11. The length of the CDR3 is 16 residues. This chain's CDR3 is CASSPTRSGRKDTQYF. The CDR3 nucleotides are TGTGCCAGCAGTCCAACCCGAAGCGGGAGGAAAGATACGCAGTATTTT.